This is a list of T cell receptor beta chains from one sample in a study of shared clonotypes between healthy human individuals. Repertoires were generated with immunoSEQ multiplex PCR, while TCRdb's copy carries only in-frame clones and drops some. The table has 950,000 to 1,100,000 clones, approximately 78% seen once. The sample consisted of memory CD4+ T cells from PBMCs. These receptors came from a man aged 18-30 years in good health. Some clones in this sample may be carry-over from other donors' samples. Both conserved end residues are part of each CDR3. The D gene is left open where the match is weak. The size field is filled for only some rows; it gives once, few, many or a size class.

TRBJ2-3 | TRBV27 | . | few | TGTGCCAGCAGTTTATCGAAGATAGACCCAGATACGCAGTATTTT | CASSLSKIDPDTQYF
TRBJ2-3 | TRBV4-1 | TRBD2 | few | TGCGCCAGCAGCCAACTAGCGGGGGACACAGATACGCAGTATTTT | CASSQLAGDTDTQYF
TRBJ1-1 | TRBV5-6 | . | . | TGTGCCAGCAGCCTCGCCCGGACTGAAGCTTTCTTT | CASSLARTEAFF
TRBJ2-7 | TRBV7-2 | TRBD2 | . | TGTGCCAGCAGCTTACAGGCGGGAGCAAACCCCTACGAGCAGTACTTC | CASSLQAGANPYEQYF
TRBJ2-1 | TRBV28 | . | . | TGTGCCAGCAGTTACCAGTGGAATGAGCAGTTCTTC | CASSYQWNEQFF
TRBJ2-7 | TRBV18 | . | . | TGTGCCAGCTCACTGACGAGTAGCGGACTATACGAGCAGTACTTC | CASSLTSSGLYEQYF
TRBJ1-1 | TRBV29-1 | . | . | TGCAGCGGCAAAGACCAGGGTGAAGCTTTCTTT | CSGKDQGEAFF
TRBJ1-4 | TRBV2 | . | few | TGTGCCAGCAGACTGACCGGTGGTAATGAAAAACTGTTTTTT | CASRLTGGNEKLFF
TRBJ1-1 | TRBV4-2 | TRBD1 | . | TGTGCCAGCAGCCCTGACAGGGGGATTCAAACTGAAGCTTTCTTT | CASSPDRGIQTEAFF
TRBJ1-1 | TRBV9 | . | . | TGTGCCAGCAGCGGACAGGTCTACACTGAAGCTTTCTTT | CASSGQVYTEAFF
TRBJ2-1 | TRBV27 | TRBD2 | . | TGTGCCAGAAAATATCTCGGGAGGGCCTTTTACAATGAGCAGTTCTTC | CARKYLGRAFYNEQFF
TRBJ2-7 | TRBV28 | TRBD1 | . | TGTGCCAGCAGTTCGCCCCGGGACAGGCCTCCCTACGAGCAGTACTTC | CASSSPRDRPPYEQYF
TRBJ2-7 | TRBV7-2 | . | . | TGTGCCAGCAGCTTAGACCCCCAGCGGTCCTGGGAGCAGTACTTC | CASSLDPQRSWEQYF
TRBJ1-2 | TRBV6-6 | . | . | TGTGCCAGCAGTTACTCAAAAGGGAACTATGGCTACACCTTC | CASSYSKGNYGYTF
TRBJ2-7 | TRBV6-1 | . | once | TGTGCCAGCAGTGTGAGGTCCCCCTACGAGCAGTACTTC | CASSVRSPYEQYF
TRBJ2-2 | TRBV2 | . | . | TGTGCCAGCAGTGAGGTCGGGACCGGGGAGCTGTTTTTT | CASSEVGTGELFF
TRBJ1-1 | TRBV18 | . | once | TGTGCCAGCTCACAAAATAAAAACACTGAAGCTTTCTTT | CASSQNKNTEAFF
TRBJ1-1 | TRBV6-1 | . | . | TGTGCCAGCAGTGGCAGGGACGGCATGAACACTGAAGCTTTCTTT | CASSGRDGMNTEAFF
TRBJ1-1 | TRBV18 | TRBD1 | . | TGTGCCAGCTCACCTCCGACAGGGGGCCCCGAAGCTTTCTTT | CASSPPTGGPEAFF
TRBJ2-7 | TRBV2 | . | . | TGTGCCAGCACCTCCGGGCTCGCCGACTACGAGCAGTACTTC | CASTSGLADYEQYF
TRBJ2-3 | TRBV5-1 | TRBD2 | . | TGCGCCAGCAGCCGGATTGGGACTAGCGAAGATACGCAGTATTTT | CASSRIGTSEDTQYF
TRBJ2-1 | TRBV5-1 | . | few | TGCGCCAGCAGCTTCCTTACTAACAATGAGCAGTTCTTC | CASSFLTNNEQFF
TRBJ1-5 | TRBV28 | TRBD1 | . | TGTGCCAGCAGTTCCCAGGACAGGGGAGGCAATCAGCCCCAGCATTTT | CASSSQDRGGNQPQHF
TRBJ1-5 | TRBV28 | TRBD1 | . | TGTGCCAGCAGTTTAGAGACAGGGTTGCAGCCCCAGCATTTT | CASSLETGLQPQHF
TRBJ1-5 | TRBV6-1 | . | . | TGTGCCAGCAGGCCGACAGGAGGTCTGCCCCAGCATTTT | CASRPTGGLPQHF
TRBJ1-5 | TRBV7-9 | . | . | TGTGCCAGCAGTGGGGCGTCCAATCAGCCCCAGCATTTT | CASSGASNQPQHF
TRBJ2-5 | TRBV28 | . | . | TGTGCCAGCAGTGAGTTTACAGGGAGACAGACCCAGTACTTC | CASSEFTGRQTQYF
TRBJ2-3 | TRBV7-2 | TRBD2 | . | TGTGCCAGCAGCTTAGGACTAGCGGGGACCACGCAGTATTTT | CASSLGLAGTTQYF
TRBJ1-2 | TRBV5-1 | . | . | TGCGCCAGCAGCTTGAGGCAGAACTATGGCTACACCTTC | CASSLRQNYGYTF
TRBJ2-1 | TRBV5-1 | TRBD1 | . | TGCGCCAGCAGCCAAGGGACAGGCGGCTCCTACAATGAGCAGTTCTTC | CASSQGTGGSYNEQFF
TRBJ1-1 | TRBV13 | . | . | TGTGCCAGCAGCTTAGGCAGGCGGAACACTGAAGCTTTCTTT | CASSLGRRNTEAFF
TRBJ1-2 | TRBV5-4 | . | . | TGTGCCAGCAGCTTGGGACAGGAGCCTGCTGGCTACACCTTC | CASSLGQEPAGYTF
TRBJ2-3 | TRBV7-3 | TRBD2 | once | TGTGCCAGCAGCTTAGGACTAGCGGGAGCCCCAGATACGCAGTATTTT | CASSLGLAGAPDTQYF
TRBJ2-1 | TRBV6-1 | TRBD1 | . | TGTGCCAGCAGTGGGGGACAGGCGAGCTCCTACAATGAGCAGTTCTTC | CASSGGQASSYNEQFF
TRBJ2-2 | TRBV11-2 | . | . | TGTGCCAGCAGCTTAGGCAGGCCCGGGGAGCTGTTTTTT | CASSLGRPGELFF
TRBJ1-5 | TRBV30 | . | few | TGTGCCTGGAGTGAAACAGCAAGCAATCAGCCCCAGCATTTT | CAWSETASNQPQHF
TRBJ2-7 | TRBV28 | . | many | TGTGCCAGCAGTTCGGTTGGGCTGAGCTCCTACGAGCAGTACTTC | CASSSVGLSSYEQYF
TRBJ2-3 | TRBV5-6 | . | . | TGTGCCAGCAGCTTGAGGGACCTCCCAGGGGGCACAGATACGCAGTATTTT | CASSLRDLPGGTDTQYF